The present T cell receptor (beta chain) was sequenced within a study of OX40 agonist ivuxolimab in advanced cancers. Across the study: Three patients, one with hepatocellular carcinoma and two with cutaneous melanoma, responded partially.

Profiled with immunoSEQ multiplex PCR; TCRdb holds only in-frame clones, not every one. The profile shows about 93,000 clones, more than 85% of them singletons. Autoimmune disease history or systemic immunosuppression barred patients. Only one count was recorded for this clone. Its antigen remains unidentified. CDR3 length: 15 amino acids. Germline V gives CDR1 MNHNS, CDR2 SASEGT. The germline V and J ends were trimmed by 8 bases and 5 bases, with 22 bases remaining between them. Study results and caveats: Nonresponders, in some cases, also had low normalized T-cell clonal expansion. Compared with CD4+, CD8+ T cells on average had more expanded clones.

Source: CD4+ or CD8+ T cells sorted from blood, taken in a trial of the OX40 agonist ivuxolimab. V gene TRBV6-1 combines with J gene TRBJ2-7; the D gene could be TRBD1 or TRBD2 (5 bases each). The clonotype originates from an adult with an advanced solid tumor such as melanoma, head and neck, liver or kidney cancer. This chain's CDR3 is CASGPLAGATNEQYF. The CDR3 DNA is TGTGCCAGCGGACCATTGGCCGGGGCCACGAACGAGCAGTACTTC.